A selection of T cell receptor beta chains follows, all from one sample in a study of cytomegalovirus exposure and HLA in healthy donors. Measured with immunoSEQ multiplex PCR; TCRdb has only the in-frame clones, and not every one. Of around 150,000 clones in the sample, 88% are singletons; the top ten hold 2.5% to 3%. The sequenced sample was PBMCs. These receptors were obtained from a man aged 18 to 30 in good health and CMV-seronegative. CDR3s include the opening cysteine and the closing phenylalanine or tryptophan. D genes are given only for firm matches. Only part of the rows carry a size: once, few, many, or a class if the clone is expanded.

len | j_gene | abundance | d_gene | v_gene | CDR3nt | CDR3aa
14 | TRBJ1-2 | . | TRBD1 | TRBV27 | TGTGCCAGCAGTTTACTGGGGACAGGGTATGGCTACACCTTC | CASSLLGTGYGYTF
17 | TRBJ1-6 | once | . | TRBV7-6 | TGTGCCAGCAGCTTAGAGGCAGGCCATAGCGGAAATTCACCCCTCCACTTT | CASSLEAGHSGNSPLHF
15 | TRBJ1-2 | once | . | TRBV5-6 | TGTGCCAGCAGCTTGGTCGGGGGGTTAACCCATGGCTACACCTTC | CASSLVGGLTHGYTF
14 | TRBJ1-4 | . | TRBD1 | TRBV7-9 | TGTGCCAGCAGCTTAGGACAGGGGGGCGAAAAACTGTTTTTT | CASSLGQGGEKLFF
14 | TRBJ2-2 | . | . | TRBV11-3 | TGTGCCAGCAGCCCGACAGGGAACACCGGGGAGCTGTTTTTT | CASSPTGNTGELFF
14 | TRBJ1-4 | . | . | TRBV7-9 | TGTGCCAGCAGGCAGAAGGAGACAGGAGAAAAACTGTTTTTT | CASRQKETGEKLFF
19 | TRBJ2-2 | few | TRBD2 | TRBV5-1 | TGCGCCAGCAGCTTGGAGTTGGGACTAGCGGGGGAAAACACCGGGGAGCTGTTTTTT | CASSLELGLAGENTGELFF
14 | TRBJ2-7 | . | TRBD2 | TRBV6-1 | TGTGCCAGCAGTCTTCCTAGCGGGGGTCACGAGCAGTACTTC | CASSLPSGGHEQYF
14 | TRBJ2-3 | . | . | TRBV5-1 | TGCGCCAGCAGCTTGGGGAATCAGGGAGATACGCAGTATTTT | CASSLGNQGDTQYF
15 | TRBJ2-1 | . | TRBD2 | TRBV5-1 | TGCGCCAGCGTCGTACTAGCGGGAGCAGGCAATGAGCAGTTCTTC | CASVVLAGAGNEQFF
14 | TRBJ2-1 | once | . | TRBV2 | TGTGCCAGCTCCGGGGGTAGCTCCTACAATGAGCAGTTCTTC | CASSGGSSYNEQFF
16 | TRBJ1-4 | . | . | TRBV28 | TGTGCCAGCACCCGCGGGGGGGCCGCTTCTAATGAAAAACTGTTTTTT | CASTRGGAASNEKLFF
15 | TRBJ1-3 | . | . | TRBV27 | TGTGCCAGCAGCCCTACTAATGGCCCAGGAAACACCATATATTTT | CASSPTNGPGNTIYF
15 | TRBJ1-5 | . | . | TRBV6-5 | TGTGCCAGCAGGGGCAGGAGGGATAGCAATCAGCCCCAGCATTTT | CASRGRRDSNQPQHF
16 | TRBJ2-3 | . | TRBD2 | TRBV4-2 | TGTGCCAGCAGCCAAGATAGGGCTAGCGGGGCAGATACGCAGTATTTT | CASSQDRASGADTQYF
14 | TRBJ2-3 | . | TRBD1 | TRBV28 | TGTGCCAGCAGACTACAGGGGTACACAGATACGCAGTATTTT | CASRLQGYTDTQYF
15 | TRBJ1-5 | . | . | TRBV6-5 | TGTGCCAGCAGTTACTCCGGGTGGGGCAATCAGCCCCAGCATTTT | CASSYSGWGNQPQHF
14 | TRBJ1-1 | . | . | TRBV5-4 | TGTGCCAGCAGGGACAACGGACGGGTGCTTGAAGCTTTCTTT | CASRDNGRVLEAFF
13 | TRBJ2-1 | . | . | TRBV14 | TGTGCCAGCAGCCGAGTCGGAGGGACTGAGCAGTTCTTC | CASSRVGGTEQFF
14 | TRBJ1-2 | . | TRBD1 | TRBV29-1 | TGCAGCGCCCAGGACAGGGCCCATAACTATGGCTACACCTTC | CSAQDRAHNYGYTF
14 | TRBJ2-5 | . | . | TRBV27 | TGTGCCAGCAGCTTATATTTCAACCAAGAGACCCAGTACTTC | CASSLYFNQETQYF
13 | TRBJ2-1 | . | . | TRBV6-5 | TGTGCCAGCAGTCGGCTAGCGCCCAATGAGCAGTTCTTC | CASSRLAPNEQFF
15 | TRBJ1-4 | . | TRBD1 | TRBV6-1 | TGTGCCAGCAGTGCGGCGGGACAGTATAATGAAAAACTGTTTTTT | CASSAAGQYNEKLFF
12 | TRBJ1-1 | few | . | TRBV2 | TGTGCCAGCAGTGATGAGGGAGGTGAAGCTTTCTTT | CASSDEGGEAFF
16 | TRBJ1-2 | . | TRBD1 | TRBV5-8 | TGTGCCAGCAGCTTGCGTGAACAGGGGGCAGAATATGGCTACACCTTC | CASSLREQGAEYGYTF
16 | TRBJ1-3 | . | . | TRBV19 | TGTGCCAGTAGTTCGAGACAAGGCCCCGCTGGAAACACCATATATTTT | CASSSRQGPAGNTIYF
16 | TRBJ1-2 | . | TRBD1 | TRBV5-4 | TGTGCCAGCAGCCTGGGACAGGGGGAATCGGCCTATGGCTACACCTTC | CASSLGQGESAYGYTF
14 | TRBJ2-1 | . | TRBD1 | TRBV27 | TGTGCCAGCAGTTACAGGGGAAGTAACAATGAGCAGTTCTTC | CASSYRGSNNEQFF
17 | TRBJ2-2 | . | TRBD1 | TRBV19 | TGTGCCAGTAGCAATATCATGGGACAGACGAACACCGGGGAGCTGTTTTTT | CASSNIMGQTNTGELFF
14 | TRBJ1-2 | . | . | TRBV28 | TGTGCCAGCAGTTTGGGCCAGGCGAACTATGGCTACACCTTC | CASSLGQANYGYTF
15 | TRBJ1-1 | . | TRBD1 | TRBV7-9 | TGTGCCAGCAGTCGCCGGACAGGGGTGAACACTGAAGCTTTCTTT | CASSRRTGVNTEAFF
13 | TRBJ2-3 | . | . | TRBV5-1 | TGCGCCAGCAGCTTGGCAGGATGGGATACGCAGTATTTT | CASSLAGWDTQYF
14 | TRBJ1-2 | . | TRBD1 | TRBV25-1 | TGTGCCAGCAGTGAACACGACAGGGGCCATGGCTACACCTTC | CASSEHDRGHGYTF
10 | TRBJ1-1 | . | . | TRBV6-1 | TGTGCCAGCAGTACAGGGACGGCTTTCTTT | CASSTGTAFF
15 | TRBJ2-5 | . | TRBD1 | TRBV28 | TGTGCCAGCAGTGAACGACAGGGTGATCAAGAGACCCAGTACTTC | CASSERQGDQETQYF
16 | TRBJ2-3 | once | . | TRBV27 | TGTGCCAGCAGTTTAAACAGGTCCCCACCCACAGATACGCAGTATTTT | CASSLNRSPPTDTQYF
13 | TRBJ2-7 | . | . | TRBV4-3 | TGCGCCAGCAGCCAAGAAATTCTTTACGAGCAGTACTTC | CASSQEILYEQYF
14 | TRBJ2-2 | . | . | TRBV18 | TGTGCCAGCTCACCCGACTATACCACCGGGGAGCTGTTTTTT | CASSPDYTTGELFF
16 | TRBJ2-7 | . | TRBD2 | TRBV5-1 | TGCGCCAGCAGCTTGGCCACTAGCGGGAGTAGCCACGAGCAGTACTTC | CASSLATSGSSHEQYF
16 | TRBJ2-3 | . | . | TRBV29-1 | TGCAGCGTTGAAGATCTCGACGGGAGTGGCACAGATACGCAGTATTTT | CSVEDLDGSGTDTQYF
13 | TRBJ1-1 | . | . | TRBV4-1 | TGCGCCAGCAGCCACGCCGGGAGGGCTGAAGCTTTCTTT | CASSHAGRAEAFF
16 | TRBJ2-1 | . | . | TRBV4-1 | TGCGCCAGCAGCCAAGAGGAGGGAGGTGGACTCAATGAGCAGTTCTTC | CASSQEEGGGLNEQFF
17 | TRBJ1-1 | once | . | TRBV5-1 | TGCGCCAGCAGCTTGCCCGGACAGTCCCAGAGTGGAACTGAAGCTTTCTTT | CASSLPGQSQSGTEAFF
15 | TRBJ2-2 | . | TRBD2 | TRBV10-1 | TGCGCCAGCAGTGGGAAAATCGGGAGGGCCGGGGAGCTGTTTTTT | CASSGKIGRAGELFF
15 | TRBJ2-2 | . | TRBD2 | TRBV5-1 | TGCGCCAGCAGTATTCGAGCGGGAAACACCGGGGAGCTGTTTTTT | CASSIRAGNTGELFF
15 | TRBJ1-4 | . | . | TRBV7-8 | TGTGCCAGCAGCTTAGTTGGCGGGTCTAATGAAAAACTGTTTTTT | CASSLVGGSNEKLFF
14 | TRBJ1-1 | . | TRBD1 | TRBV27 | TGTGCCACCCGACCGGACAGGAGAAGTACTGAAGCTTTCTTT | CATRPDRRSTEAFF
16 | TRBJ2-2 | . | . | TRBV2 | TGTGCCAGCAGTGAAGTAGGCAGGGTTGAACCCGGGGAGCTGTTTTTT | CASSEVGRVEPGELFF